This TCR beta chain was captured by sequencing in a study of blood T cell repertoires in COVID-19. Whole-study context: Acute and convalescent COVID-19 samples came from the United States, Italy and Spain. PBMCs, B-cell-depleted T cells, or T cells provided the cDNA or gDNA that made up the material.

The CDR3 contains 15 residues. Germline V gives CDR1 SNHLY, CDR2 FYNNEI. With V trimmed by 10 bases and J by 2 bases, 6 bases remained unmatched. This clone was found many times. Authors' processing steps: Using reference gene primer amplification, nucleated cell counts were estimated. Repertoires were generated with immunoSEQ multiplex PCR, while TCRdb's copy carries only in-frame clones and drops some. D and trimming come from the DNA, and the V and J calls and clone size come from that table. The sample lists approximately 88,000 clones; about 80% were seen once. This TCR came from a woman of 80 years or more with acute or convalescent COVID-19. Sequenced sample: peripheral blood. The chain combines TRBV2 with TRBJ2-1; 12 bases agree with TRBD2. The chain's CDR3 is CATDRTSGTYNEQFF. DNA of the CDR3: TGTGCCACCGACCGGACTAGCGGGACCTACAATGAGCAGTTCTTC.